This record concerns one T cell receptor beta chain sequence. Its antigen is as yet unknown. This sample stems from a study of CD8 T cells in ankylosing spondylitis. Study-level points and caveats: Clones tied to disease were said to be significantly enriched in matched ankylosing spondylitis synovial fluid. For ankylosing spondylitis blood, a TCR beta motif of under ten highly homologous variants appeared characteristic.

V lost 4 bases and J 4 bases, leaving 14 bases between the germline ends. The CDR3 spans 15 residues. Germline V lookup: CDR1 SNHLY, CDR2 FYNNEI. TCR beta libraries were made by quantitative 5'-RACE with molecular barcodes. TCRdb re-called the 5' RACE reads with MiXCR, one entry per CDR3 protein. Of roughly 700,000 distinct CDR3 sequences listed, under 20% are singletons. Material for sequencing was blood, either unsorted or a sorted T cell fraction (not recorded which). This receptor was identified in a male donor with ankylosing spondylitis. The chain uses TRBV2 and TRBJ1-3; no clear D. The CDR3, as DNA: TGTGCCAGCAGTGTAGAATTGACACTCGGAAACACCATATATTTT. Its translation is CASSVELTLGNTIYF.